The 7 T cell receptor beta chains below were found in one sample sequenced in a study of cytomegalovirus exposure and HLA in healthy donors. The study ran its PCR with 60 Vbeta and 13 Jbeta primers. Generated by immunoSEQ multiplex PCR, the TCRdb table keeps only in-frame clones and is missing some. The table lists some 89,000 clones, about 85% of them singletons. The sample comprised PBMCs. All receptors come from a man aged 40-50 years in good health and CMV-seropositive.

CDR3: CASRLPGGDYGYTF. The CDR3 DNA sequence: TGTGCCAGCAGACTCCCGGGGGGCGACTATGGCTACACCTTC. The chain has TRBV28 and TRBJ1-2; weak D call: TRBD1 (6 bases). The CDR3 sequence is 14 residues long. Between the trimmed V and J ends, which lost 6 bases and 3 bases, there was a span of 14 bases. The germline CDR1 and CDR2 sequences are MDHEN and SYDVKM.

The CDR3 nucleotides are TGTGCCAGCAGCTTTGGGAGATCTGGAAACACCATATATTTT. As protein: CASSFGRSGNTIYF. V gene TRBV5-8 combines with J gene TRBJ1-3; D uncertain. The CDR3 is 14 residues long. Trimming pared 2 bases from V and 1 base from J, leaving 7 bases between. Germline lookup yields CDR1 SGHTS and CDR2 YDEGEE. The full variable domain, in which reference TRBV5-8 and TRBJ1-3 provide the parts outside the CDR3, is EAGVTQSPTHLIKTRGQQATLRCSPISGHTSVYWYQQALGLGLQFLLWYDEGEERNRGNFPPRFSGRQFPNYSSELNVNALELEDSALYLCASSFGRSGNTIYFGEGSWLTVV.

The chain couples TRBV4-1 to TRBJ2-1, with TRBD2 matching 11 bases. The CDR3 runs 16 residues. Germline V gene lookup returns CDR1 MGHRA and CDR2 YSYEKL. V was pared by 1 base and J by 9 bases, with 8 bases of the junction left unmatched. Written as DNA, the CDR3 is TGCGCCAGCAGCCAAGTTCGCCTAGCGGGAGGTGGTGAGCAGTTCTTC. Residues: CASSQVRLAGGGEQFF.

The chain uses TRBV4-2 and TRBJ1-6; 7 bases are a match to TRBD1. The CDR3 consists of 16 residues. Looked up from germline, CDR1 is LGHNA and CDR2 is YNFKEQ. Trimming removed 4 bases from V and 7 bases from J; junction bases left unmatched: 10. The CDR3: CASSRGQAEFNSPLHF. In DNA, the CDR3 is TGTGCCAGCAGCCGCGGACAGGCGGAATTCAATTCACCCCTCCACTTT.

The V and J genes are TRBV5-4 and TRBJ1-3, with TRBD1 matching 7 bases. Losses at the gene ends were 4 bases for V and 2 bases for J; bases not matched to a gene: 6. This CDR3 has 15 residues. CDR1 is SGHNT and CDR2 is YYREEE in the germline V gene (reference sequence). CDR3 DNA: TGTGCCAGCAGCCTCAGAACAGGGGCTGGAAACACCATATATTTT. The encoded protein is CASSLRTGAGNTIYF.

The chain joins TRBV11-3 to TRBJ2-5; 10 bases line up with TRBD2. Trimming at V came to 6 bases and at J to 5 bases, leaving 6 bases not matched to a gene. From germline, CDR1 is SGHNT and CDR2 YENEEA. CDR3 length: 14 residues. CDR3 bases: TGTGCCAGCAGTTTAAGCGGGGGGGCCGAGACCCAGTACTTC. It yields the protein CASSLSGGAETQYF.

The chain joins TRBV5-4 to TRBJ1-1; D unclear. Germline V gene sequence: CDR1 SGHNT, CDR2 YYREEE (reference sequence). Trimming removed 4 bases at V and 0 bases at J, with 13 bases between. The CDR3 is 15 amino acids. The CDR3 DNA sequence: TGTGCCAGCAGCCGTGGAGGTAATCTGAACACTGAAGCTTTCTTT. Residues: CASSRGGNLNTEAFF.